The entry that follows covers one T cell receptor (beta chain) sequence. The antigen is not known. This sample was included in a study of cytomegalovirus exposure and HLA in healthy donors. Overall study results and limits: An analysis was carried out at a later point. It showed that HLA-associated TCR beta chains were more clonally expanded than equally common non-associated chains. The Asian-associated ancestry cluster reportedly had fewer N-insertions than the roughly 720-donor mean in a later analysis.

It was with 60 Vbeta and 13 Jbeta primers that the PCR ran. The table came from immunoSEQ multiplex PCR; TCRdb's copy has only in-frame clones and leaves some out. The sample holds 150,000 to 180,000 clones; roughly 80% are singletons and the top ten take around 1.5%. V lost 2 bases and J lost 8, with 12 bases in between. The CDR3 totals 13 residues. The germline CDR1 and CDR2 sequences are SGHDN and FVKESK. This receptor was taken from a man between 18 and 35 years old in good health and CMV-seronegative. This rearrangement joins TRBV14 to TRBJ1-2, with a weak D call TRBD1 (6 bases). Sequenced sample: PBMCs. Here the CDR3 DNA reads TGTGCCAGCAGCCAAAGGTCAGGGGAAGGCTACACCTTC. It specifies CASSQRSGEGYTF.